A single sample is the source of the 3 T cell receptor beta chains below, sequenced in a study of CD8 T cells in ankylosing spondylitis (dated by TCRdb to between 2016 and 2019). Libraries were prepared through 5' RACE. The sequencer was an Illumina HiSeq 2500. TCRdb passed the public sequencing reads through fastp at Q25 and MiXCR, retaining productive beta sequences. CDR3 protein duplicates are merged, each entry listing the most common genes and DNA. This sample gives 150,000 to 200,000 distinct CDR3 sequences in total; about 9.9% of them show up just once. The ten top clones hold almost 30% of the sample. The sample consisted of blood, either unsorted or a sorted T cell fraction (not recorded which). These receptors all stem from a male donor with ankylosing spondylitis or in good health (not recorded which).

This clonotype was observed many times. The V gene is TRBV28, the J gene TRBJ2-7; either TRBD1 or TRBD2 may fit D (6 bases each). V lost 7 bases and J 3 bases, leaving 10 bases between the germline ends. The CDR3 totals 12 residues. The germline gives CDR1 MDHEN, CDR2 SYDVKM. CDR3 nucleotides: TGTGCCAGCAAGGGGGGCTACTACGAGCAGTACTTC. Protein: CASKGGYYEQYF. Together with reference TRBV28 and TRBJ2-7, the CDR3 gives the full variable domain: DVKVTQSSRYLVKRTGEKVFLECVQDMDHENMFWYRQDPGLGLRLIYFSYDVKMKEKGDIPEGYSVSREKKERFSLILESASTNQTSMYLCASKGGYYEQYFGPGTRLTVT.

This clonotype was detected only a few times. The gene calls are TRBV12-3 or TRBV12-4 and TRBJ2-7; tentatively, D is TRBD1 (5 bases). This CDR3 is 14 amino acids long. The V gene lost 4 bases and the J gene lost 6 bases, with 16 bases spanning the gap. CDR3 in DNA: TGTGCCAGCAGTTCCGACAGCCTTTTAAGCGAGCAGTACTTC. This codes for CASSSDSLLSEQYF.

Here the CDR3 reads CASMHYRVDTGELFF. The CDR3 DNA is TGTGCCAGCATGCACTACAGGGTTGACACCGGGGAGCTGTTTTTT. The chain is built from TRBV6-1 and TRBJ2-2; possible D gene TRBD1, 6 bases. The CDR3 is 15 residues long. The germline V gene encodes CDR1 MNHNS and CDR2 SASEGT. V was clipped by 7 bases and J by 3 bases, with 15 bases between them.